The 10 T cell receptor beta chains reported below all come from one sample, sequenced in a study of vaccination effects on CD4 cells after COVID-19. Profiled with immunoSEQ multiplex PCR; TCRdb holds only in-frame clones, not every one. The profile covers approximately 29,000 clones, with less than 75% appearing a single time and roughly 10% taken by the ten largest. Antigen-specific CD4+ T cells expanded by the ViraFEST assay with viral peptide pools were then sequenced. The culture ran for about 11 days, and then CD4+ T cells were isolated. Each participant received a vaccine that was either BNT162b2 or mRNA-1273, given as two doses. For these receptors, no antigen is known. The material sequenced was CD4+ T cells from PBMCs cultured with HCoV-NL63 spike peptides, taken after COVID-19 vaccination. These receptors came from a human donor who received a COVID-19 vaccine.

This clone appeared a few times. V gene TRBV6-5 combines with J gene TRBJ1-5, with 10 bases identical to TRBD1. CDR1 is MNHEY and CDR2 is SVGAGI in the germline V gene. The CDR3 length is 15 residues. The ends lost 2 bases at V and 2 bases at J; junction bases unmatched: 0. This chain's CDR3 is CASSYGQGGNQPQHF. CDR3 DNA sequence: TGTGCCAGCAGTTACGGACAGGGGGGCAATCAGCCCCAGCATTTT.

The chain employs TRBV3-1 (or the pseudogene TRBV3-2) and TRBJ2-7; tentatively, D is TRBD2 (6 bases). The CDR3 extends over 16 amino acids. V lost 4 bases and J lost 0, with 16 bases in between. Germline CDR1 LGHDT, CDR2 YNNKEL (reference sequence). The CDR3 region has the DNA TGTGCCAGCAGCCTCTCAACATTGGGGGGCTCCTACGAGCAGTACTTC. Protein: CASSLSTLGGSYEQYF.

The CDR3 region is CATSRDHRGREEKLFF. In nucleotides, the CDR3 is TGTGCCACCAGCAGAGACCACAGGGGGCGGGAGGAAAAACTGTTTTTT. J is TRBJ1-4 and V is TRBV15; 9 bases align to TRBD1. CDR3 length: 16 residues. V shed 0 bases and J 8 bases; nucleotides not matched to a gene: 7. The germline gives CDR1 LNHNV, CDR2 YYDKDF (reference sequence).

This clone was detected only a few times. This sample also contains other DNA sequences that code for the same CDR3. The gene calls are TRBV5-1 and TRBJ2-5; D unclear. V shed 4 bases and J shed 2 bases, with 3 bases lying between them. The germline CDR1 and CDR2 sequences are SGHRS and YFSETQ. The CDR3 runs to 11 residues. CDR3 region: CASSLQETQYF. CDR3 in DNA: TGCGCCAGCAGCCTACAAGAGACCCAGTACTTC.

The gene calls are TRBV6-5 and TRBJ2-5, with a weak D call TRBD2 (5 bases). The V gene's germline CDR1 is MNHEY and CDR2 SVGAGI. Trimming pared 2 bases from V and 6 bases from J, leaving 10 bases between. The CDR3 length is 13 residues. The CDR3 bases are TGTGCCAGCAGTTACGCCGGGGTACAGACCCAGTACTTC. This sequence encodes CASSYAGVQTQYF.

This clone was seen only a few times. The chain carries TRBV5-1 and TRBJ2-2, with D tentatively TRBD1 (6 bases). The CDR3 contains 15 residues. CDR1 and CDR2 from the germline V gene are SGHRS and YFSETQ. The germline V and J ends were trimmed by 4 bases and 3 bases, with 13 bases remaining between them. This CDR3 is CASSPQGQDTGELFF. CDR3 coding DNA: TGCGCCAGCAGCCCGCAGGGGCAGGACACCGGGGAGCTGTTTTTT.

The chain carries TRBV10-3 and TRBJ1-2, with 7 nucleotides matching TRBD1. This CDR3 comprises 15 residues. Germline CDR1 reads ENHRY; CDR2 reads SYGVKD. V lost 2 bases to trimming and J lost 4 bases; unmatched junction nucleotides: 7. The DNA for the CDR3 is TGTGCCATCAGTGAGGGGCAGGGGGATGCCTATGGCTACACCTTC. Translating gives CAISEGQGDAYGYTF.

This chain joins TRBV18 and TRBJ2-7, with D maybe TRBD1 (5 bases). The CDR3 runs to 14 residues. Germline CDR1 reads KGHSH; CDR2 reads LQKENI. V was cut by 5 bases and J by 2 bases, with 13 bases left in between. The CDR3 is CASSSQGSTYEQYF. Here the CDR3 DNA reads TGTGCCAGCTCAAGTCAGGGCTCGACCTACGAGCAGTACTTC.

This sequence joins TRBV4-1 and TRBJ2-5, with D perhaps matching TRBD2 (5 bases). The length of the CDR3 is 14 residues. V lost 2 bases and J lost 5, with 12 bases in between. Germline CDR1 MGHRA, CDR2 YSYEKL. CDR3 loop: CASSQFLAGETQYF. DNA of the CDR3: TGCGCCAGCAGCCAATTTCTAGCCGGGGAGACCCAGTACTTC.

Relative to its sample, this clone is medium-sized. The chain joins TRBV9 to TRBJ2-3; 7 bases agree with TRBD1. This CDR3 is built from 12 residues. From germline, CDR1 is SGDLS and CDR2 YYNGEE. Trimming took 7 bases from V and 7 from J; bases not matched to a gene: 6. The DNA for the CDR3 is TGTGCCAGCGGGACAGACGATTATACGCAGTATTTT. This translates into CASGTDDYTQYF.